The next 29 T cell receptor beta chains were all read from a single sample in a study of patients and donors after allogeneic stem cell transplantation. MiXCR, run by TCRdb on the RT-PCR reads, gives a single entry per CDR3 protein. The sample contains fewer than 500,000 distinct CDR3 sequences, approximately 16% of which appear only once. Source material: blood, either unsorted or a sorted T cell fraction (not recorded which). The origin of the receptors is a human donor who was either an allogeneic HSCT recipient or a stem cell or donor lymphocyte infusion donor (not recorded which). It is not recorded whose cells these are; they may come from a transplant donor.

In its sample, this clonotype was seen a few times. The gene calls are TRBV19 and TRBJ2-5; D is tentatively TRBD1 or TRBD2 (6 bases each). Trimming shortened V by 4 bases and J by 4 bases, and 19 bases separated the two germline ends. The CDR3 covers 16 residues. Germline V lookup: CDR1 LNHDA, CDR2 SQIVND (reference sequence). The CDR3 loop reads CASSTNPTGAAETQYF. DNA for the CDR3: TGTGCCAGTAGTACCAACCCGACGGGGGCCGCAGAGACCCAGTACTTC.

This clonotype turned up a few times. The chain is built from TRBV7-2 and TRBJ1-1; possible D gene TRBD1, 5 bases. Trimming stripped 1 base from V and 3 bases from J, with 12 bases between. The CDR3 runs to 15 residues. Germline V gives CDR1 SGHTA, CDR2 FQGNSA. The CDR3 nucleotides are TGTGCCAGCAGCTTAGATTGGGACTTCGACACTGAAGCTTTCTTT. It encodes CASSLDWDFDTEAFF.

V is TRBV9 and J is TRBJ2-1; 10 bases are shared with TRBD2. V was pared by 3 bases and J by 3 bases, with 12 bases of the junction left unmatched. The CDR3 spans 18 residues. Germline lookup yields CDR1 SGDLS and CDR2 YYNGEE. The CDR3 coding sequence is TGTGCCAGCAGCGGCTCTTCTAGCGGGAGTGCTTTCTACAATGAGCAGTTCTTC. Translation: CASSGSSSGSAFYNEQFF.

This clonotype was picked up a small number of times. This chain connects TRBV3-1 to TRBJ1-2; no reliable D call. Trimming stripped 2 bases from V and 0 bases from J, with 7 bases between. Germline V gene sequence: CDR1 LGHDT, CDR2 YNNKEL (reference sequence). This CDR3 spans 14 amino acids. For the CDR3, the DNA is TGTGCCAGCAGCCAAATTAATTCTAACTATGGCTACACCTTC. Its translation is CASSQINSNYGYTF.

The table lists this clonotype with a few counts. The chain joins TRBV4-3 to TRBJ2-7, with 8 nucleotides matching TRBD2. This CDR3 comprises 19 residues. V shed 0 bases, J shed 0 bases, and the junction held 13 bases outside the gene matches. CDR1 LGHNA and CDR2 YSLEER come from the germline V gene. CDR3 sequence reads: CASSQEVAIERGLSYEQYF. The CDR3 nucleotides read TGCGCCAGCAGCCAAGAGGTGGCGATAGAGCGGGGGCTCTCCTACGAGCAGTACTTC.

This clonotype was seen more than once but under ten times. This chain connects TRBV6-1 to TRBJ1-2; a weak D match, TRBD1 (5 bases). V lost 2 bases and J lost 4, with 11 bases in between. Germline assignment: CDR1 MNHNS and CDR2 SASEGT. The CDR3 totals 14 residues. The CDR3 DNA reads as TGTGCCAGCAGTGAACCCTTAGGGACCTATGGCTACACCTTC. It yields the protein CASSEPLGTYGYTF.

This clonotype was seen just once. This chain links TRBV4-1 with TRBJ2-1, with 7 bases that match TRBD2. Germline CDR1 reads MGHRA; CDR2 reads YSYEKL. The V and J ends lost 8 bases and 5 bases, in that order; junction bases with no gene match: 9. This CDR3 spans 14 amino acids. The CDR3 is CASGGGGYNNEQFF. The DNA of the CDR3 is TGCGCCAGCGGGGGGGGAGGGTACAACAATGAGCAGTTCTTC.

This clonotype was counted only a few times. The V gene is TRBV20-1, the J gene TRBJ2-5; TRBD2 aligns across 7 bases. CDR1 is DFQATT, CDR2 SNEGSKA, per germline (reference sequence). V dropped 2 bases and J dropped 5; count of bases not matched to a gene: 5. The CDR3 length is 13 residues. DNA for the CDR3: TGCAGTGCTAGAAGGGAGGGCGGGGAGACCCAGTACTTC. Amino acids: CSARREGGETQYF.

A few counts support this clonotype. The rearrangement uses TRBV5-1 and TRBJ1-2; D perhaps matches TRBD1 (5 bases). V was shortened by 0 bases and J by 8 bases, with 17 bases between the two germline ends. Germline V lookup: CDR1 SGHRS, CDR2 YFSETQ. There are 15 residues in the CDR3. CDR3 DNA: TGCGCCAGCAGCTTGGTCGGGGCCCAGGTTAGGGGCTACACCTTC. Translated: CASSLVGAQVRGYTF.

The rearrangement joins TRBV10-3 to TRBJ2-2; no definite D call. The germline V gene encodes CDR1 ENHRY and CDR2 SYGVKD. The V end lost 5 bases, the J end lost 4 bases, and 11 bases lay between the germline ends. The CDR3 totals 14 residues. In DNA form, the CDR3 reads TGTGCCATCAGTCCGATCCAAGCCACCGGGGAGCTGTTTTTT. Translating it yields CAISPIQATGELFF.

The chain employs TRBV20-1 and TRBJ2-5; D might be TRBD2 (6 bases). Trimming removed 3 bases at V and 7 bases at J, with 21 bases between. The length of the CDR3 is 15 residues. CDR1 and CDR2 from the germline V gene are DFQATT and SNEGSKA (reference sequence). DNA of the CDR3: TGCAGTGCTAGCTTCTCTGCGGGGCGTGGCGTGACCCAGTACTTC. Residues: CSASFSAGRGVTQYF.

This clonotype occurred a few times. The chain employs TRBV29-1 and TRBJ2-6; no clear D gene. CDR3 length: 13 amino acids. CDR1 and CDR2 from the germline V gene are SQVTM and ANQGSEA. V lost 6 bases to trimming and J lost 2 bases, with 8 bases between them. CDR3 coding DNA: TGCAGCGTCCGGGCCCCTGGGGCCAACGTCCTGACTTTC. Translated, it gives CSVRAPGANVLTF.

This clonotype has a handful of counts. V is TRBV12-3 or TRBV12-4 and J is TRBJ1-5; perhaps TRBD1 as D (5 bases). The V end lost 6 bases, the J end lost 0 bases, and 12 bases lay between the germline ends. This CDR3 comprises 15 residues. As DNA, the CDR3 is TGTGCCAGCAGCCAGGGACTCAATAGCAATCAGCCCCAGCATTTT. Protein product: CASSQGLNSNQPQHF.

The gene calls are TRBV15 and TRBJ1-2; no clear D gene. Germline assignment: CDR1 LNHNV and CDR2 YYDKDF (reference sequence). Trimming shortened V by 4 bases and J by 8 bases, and 8 bases separated the two germline ends. This CDR3 is built from 11 residues. The CDR3: CATSKSGGYTF. The CDR3, as DNA: TGTGCCACCAGCAAATCGGGCGGCTACACCTTC.

This chain links TRBV6-1 with TRBJ1-3, with 9 bases aligning to TRBD1. CDR3 length equals 13 residues. The trim removed 7 bases at V and 7 bases at J, leaving 5 bases unmatched. Per the germline V gene, CDR1 is MNHNS and CDR2 is SASEGT. The CDR3 DNA sequence: TGTGCCAGCAAACCGGGACAGGGCAACACCATATATTTT. Translated: CASKPGQGNTIYF.

This clonotype was recorded at least ten times. The gene calls are TRBV4-1 and TRBJ2-7; D not certain. Germline CDR1 MGHRA, CDR2 YSYEKL. V lost 1 base and J 3 bases, leaving 10 bases between the germline ends. This CDR3 spans 14 amino acids. The CDR3 spells CASSQGSTFYEQYF. The CDR3 DNA reads as TGCGCCAGCAGCCAAGGTTCTACCTTCTACGAGCAGTACTTC.

This clonotype was recorded many times. CDR3 DNA sequence: TGTGCCAGCAGCTTAGATCGAGGAGGGTTTCACGAGCAGTACTTC. Translated, it gives CASSLDRGGFHEQYF. V usage is TRBV7-2 and J usage is TRBJ2-7; a possible D gene is TRBD2 (6 bases). CDR1 and CDR2 from the germline V gene are SGHTA and FQGNSA. CDR3 length: 15 residues. V dropped 1 base and J dropped 5 bases, with 15 bases sitting between them.

There are many counts of this clonotype. This chain's CDR3 is CASSQKDRDLYNEQFF. Here the CDR3 DNA reads TGTGCCAGCAGCCAAAAGGACAGGGACCTTTACAATGAGCAGTTCTTC. J is TRBJ2-1 and V is TRBV14; 8 bases align to TRBD1. V shed 2 bases, J shed 4 bases, and the junction held 7 bases outside the gene matches. The length of the CDR3 is 16 residues. In germline, CDR1 is SGHDN, CDR2 FVKESK.

This clonotype was counted between two and nine times. The V call is TRBV14, the J call TRBJ2-1; TRBD1 matches at 10 bases. CDR3 length equals 17 residues. Per germline, CDR1 SGHDN and CDR2 FVKESK. V shed 3 bases, J shed 4 bases, and the junction held 9 bases outside the gene matches. DNA for the CDR3: TGTGCCAGCAGCCACCATCGGCCGGGACAGGGGTACAATGAGCAGTTCTTC. This sequence encodes CASSHHRPGQGYNEQFF.

This clonotype was observed at least ten times. The rearrangement links TRBV20-1 to TRBJ2-4, with D possibly being TRBD1 or TRBD2 (5 bases each). The CDR3 loop spans 12 amino acids. The V gene's germline CDR1 is DFQATT and CDR2 SNEGSKA (reference sequence). CDR3 sequence reads: CGSGGPKNIQYF. CDR3 coding DNA: TGCGGCAGTGGGGGACCCAAAAACATTCAGTACTTC.

V gene TRBV7-6 combines with J gene TRBJ2-7; D possibly corresponds to TRBD1 (5 bases). CDR1 is SGHVS and CDR2 is FNYEAQ in the germline V gene. Trimming pared 7 bases from V and 2 bases from J, leaving 12 bases between. The CDR3 consists of 13 residues. CDR3: CASNQGLTYEQYF. The CDR3 DNA is TGTGCCAGCAACCAGGGATTAACCTACGAGCAGTACTTC.

The chain is built from TRBV5-1 and TRBJ1-1; D is ambiguous. Trimming removed 4 bases at V and 0 bases at J, with 10 bases between. CDR1 SGHRS and CDR2 YFSETQ come from the germline V gene. The CDR3 consists of 14 residues. The chain's CDR3 is CASSLSSLNTEAFF. The CDR3 nucleotides are TGCGCCAGCAGCCTGAGTAGCTTGAACACTGAAGCTTTCTTT.

This chain links TRBV4-1 with TRBJ2-1; TRBD2 matches 8 bases. V was pared by 2 bases and J by 11 bases, with 8 bases of the junction left unmatched. The CDR3 is 14 amino acids. In germline, CDR1 is MGHRA, CDR2 YSYEKL. CDR3 sequence: CASSQPGGGAQQFF. The CDR3 DNA follows: TGCGCCAGCAGCCAACCGGGGGGGGGAGCCCAGCAGTTCTTC.

CDR3 sequence reads: CSVEIGRKREQFF. The CDR3, as DNA: TGCAGCGTTGAAATAGGTCGGAAGAGGGAGCAGTTCTTC. The genes are TRBV29-1 and TRBJ2-1; D unresolved. V was shortened by 2 bases and J by 10 bases, with 15 bases between the two germline ends. Germline CDR1 SQVTM, CDR2 ANQGSEA. The CDR3 has 13 amino acids.

V gene TRBV12-3 or TRBV12-4 combines with J gene TRBJ1-5; the D is unclear. CDR3 length: 15 amino acids. Trimming left V 1 base short and J 5 bases short, with 12 bases between. CDR3 loop: CASSLGFGGDQPQHF. The DNA of the CDR3 is TGTGCCAGCAGTTTAGGTTTTGGAGGTGATCAGCCCCAGCATTTT.

This clonotype has just a few counts. V usage is TRBV7-9 and J usage is TRBJ2-5; D gene uncertain. Germline V gene sequence: CDR1 SEHNR, CDR2 FQNEAQ (reference sequence). The CDR3 totals 13 residues. Trimming removed 6 bases at V and 1 base at J, with 9 bases between. CDR3 residues: CASSQDFQETQYF. CDR3 nucleotides: TGTGCCAGCAGTCAAGACTTCCAAGAGACCCAGTACTTC.

V usage is TRBV27 and J usage is TRBJ1-3, with no clear D. V was trimmed by 5 bases and J by 0 bases, leaving 14 bases between them. The CDR3 consists of 16 residues. Germline V gene sequence: CDR1 MNHEY, CDR2 SMNVEV (reference sequence). The CDR3 coding sequence is TGTGCCAGCAGTAGGGTTGCTGGGCTCTCTGGAAACACCATATATTTT. This translates into CASSRVAGLSGNTIYF.

This rearrangement joins TRBV5-1 to TRBJ2-1; 7 positions match TRBD1. The germline CDR1 and CDR2 sequences are SGHRS and YFSETQ. The CDR3 length is 14 residues. The trim removed 4 bases at V and 7 bases at J, leaving 8 bases unmatched. The CDR3 nucleotides read TGCGCCAGCAGCCCGGGACAGAGTAGAAATGAGCAGTTCTTC. This codes for CASSPGQSRNEQFF.

The chain couples TRBV5-6 to TRBJ1-2; 7 bases fit TRBD1. The CDR3 is 15 amino acids. CDR1 is SGHDT, CDR2 YYEEEE, per germline. Unmatched junction bases numbered 8, after V lost 0 bases and J lost 6 bases. The CDR3 region is CASSLVRGGANGYTF. For the CDR3, the DNA is TGTGCCAGCAGCTTGGTGCGAGGGGGCGCAAATGGCTACACCTTC.